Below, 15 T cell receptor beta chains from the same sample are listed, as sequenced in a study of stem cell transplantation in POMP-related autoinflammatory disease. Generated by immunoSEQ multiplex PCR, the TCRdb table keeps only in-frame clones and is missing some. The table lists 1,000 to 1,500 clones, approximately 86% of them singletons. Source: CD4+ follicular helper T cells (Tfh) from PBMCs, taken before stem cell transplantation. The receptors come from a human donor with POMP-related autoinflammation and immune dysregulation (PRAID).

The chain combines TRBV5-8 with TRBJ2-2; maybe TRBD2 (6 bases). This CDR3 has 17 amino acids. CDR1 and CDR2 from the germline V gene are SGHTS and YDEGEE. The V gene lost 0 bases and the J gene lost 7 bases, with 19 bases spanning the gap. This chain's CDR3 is CASSLDLWRGSDGELFF. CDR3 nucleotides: TGTGCCAGCAGCTTGGATTTGTGGAGGGGTTCGGACGGGGAGCTGTTTTTT.

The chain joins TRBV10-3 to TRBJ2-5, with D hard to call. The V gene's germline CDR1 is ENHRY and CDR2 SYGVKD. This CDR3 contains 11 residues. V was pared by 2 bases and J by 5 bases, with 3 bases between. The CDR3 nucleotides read TGTGCCATCAGTGAGGGGGAGACCCAGTACTTC. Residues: CAISEGETQYF.

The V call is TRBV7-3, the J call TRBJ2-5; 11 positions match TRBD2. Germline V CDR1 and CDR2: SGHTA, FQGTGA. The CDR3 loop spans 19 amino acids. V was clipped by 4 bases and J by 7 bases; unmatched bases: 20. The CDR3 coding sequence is TGTGCCAGCAGCTCCAGTCGGCGGAATAGCGGGGGGGCCTCGGGGACCCAGTACTTC. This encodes CASSSSRRNSGGASGTQYF.

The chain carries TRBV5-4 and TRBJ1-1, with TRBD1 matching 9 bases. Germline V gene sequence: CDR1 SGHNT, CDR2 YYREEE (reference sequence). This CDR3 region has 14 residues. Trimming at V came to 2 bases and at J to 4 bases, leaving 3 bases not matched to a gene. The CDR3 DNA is TGTGCCAGCAGCTTTCCACAGGGGGCCACTGAAGCTTTCTTT. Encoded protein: CASSFPQGATEAFF.

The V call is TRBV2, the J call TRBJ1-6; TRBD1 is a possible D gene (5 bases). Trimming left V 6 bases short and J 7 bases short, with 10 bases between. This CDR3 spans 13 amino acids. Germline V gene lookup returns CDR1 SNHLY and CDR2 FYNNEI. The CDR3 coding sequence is TGTGCCAGCAGCGGACACTCCAATTCACCCCTCCACTTT. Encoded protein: CASSGHSNSPLHF. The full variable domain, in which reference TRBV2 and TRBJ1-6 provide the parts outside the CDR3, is EPEVTQTPSHQVTQMGQEVILRCVPISNHLYFYWYRQILGQKVEFLVSFYNNEISEKSEIFDDQFSVERPDGSNFTLKIRSTKLEDSAMYFCASSGHSNSPLHFGNGTRLTVT.

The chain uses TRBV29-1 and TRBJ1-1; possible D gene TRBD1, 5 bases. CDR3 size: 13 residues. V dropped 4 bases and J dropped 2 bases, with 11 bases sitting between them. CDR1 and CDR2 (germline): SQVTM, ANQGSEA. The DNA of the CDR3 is TGCAGCGTTGTTAGAACAGGTAACACTGAAGCTTTCTTT. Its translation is CSVVRTGNTEAFF.

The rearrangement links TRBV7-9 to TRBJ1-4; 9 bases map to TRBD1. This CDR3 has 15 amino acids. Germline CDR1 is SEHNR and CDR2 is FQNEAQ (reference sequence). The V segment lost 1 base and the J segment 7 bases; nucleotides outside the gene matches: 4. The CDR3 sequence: CASSLGDRDSEKLFF. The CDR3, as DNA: TGTGCCAGCAGCTTAGGGGACAGGGACAGTGAAAAACTGTTTTTT.

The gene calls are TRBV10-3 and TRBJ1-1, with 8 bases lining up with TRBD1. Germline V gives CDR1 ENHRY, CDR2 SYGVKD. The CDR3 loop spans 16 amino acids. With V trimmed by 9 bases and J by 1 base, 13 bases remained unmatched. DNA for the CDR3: TGTGCCATGAATTCCCGGCAGGGGGCCGGGAACACTGAAGCTTTCTTT. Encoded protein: CAMNSRQGAGNTEAFF.

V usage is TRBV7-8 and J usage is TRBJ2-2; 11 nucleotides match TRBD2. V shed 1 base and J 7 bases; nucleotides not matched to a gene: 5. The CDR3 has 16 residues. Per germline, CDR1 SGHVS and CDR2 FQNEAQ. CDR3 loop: CASSLVAGGPGGELFF. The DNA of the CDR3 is TGTGCCAGCAGCTTAGTAGCGGGAGGGCCAGGCGGGGAGCTGTTTTTT.

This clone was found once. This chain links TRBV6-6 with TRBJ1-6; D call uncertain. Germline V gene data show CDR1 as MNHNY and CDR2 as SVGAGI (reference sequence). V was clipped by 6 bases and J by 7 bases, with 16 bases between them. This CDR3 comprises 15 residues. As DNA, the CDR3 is TGTGCCAGCAGCGTAAGCAGCCCTACCAATTCACCCCTCCACTTT. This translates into CASSVSSPTNSPLHF.

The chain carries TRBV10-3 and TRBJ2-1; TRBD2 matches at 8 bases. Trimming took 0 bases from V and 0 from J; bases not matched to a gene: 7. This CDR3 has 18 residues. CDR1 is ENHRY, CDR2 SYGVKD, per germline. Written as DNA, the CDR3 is TGTGCCATCAGTGAGTCTTTAGCGGGGCTTAGCTCCTACAATGAGCAGTTCTTC. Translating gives CAISESLAGLSSYNEQFF.

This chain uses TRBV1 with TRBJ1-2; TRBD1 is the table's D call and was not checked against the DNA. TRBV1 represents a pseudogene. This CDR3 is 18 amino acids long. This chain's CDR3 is CTSSHGTGKLPSNYGYTF. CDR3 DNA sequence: TGCACCAGCAGCCACGGGACAGGCAAACTTCCTTCTAACTATGGCTACACCTTC.

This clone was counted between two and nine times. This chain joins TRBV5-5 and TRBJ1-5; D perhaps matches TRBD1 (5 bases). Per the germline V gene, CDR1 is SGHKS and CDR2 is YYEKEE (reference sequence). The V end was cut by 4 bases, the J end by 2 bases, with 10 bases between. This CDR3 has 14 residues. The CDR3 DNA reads TGTGCCAGCAGCCGACAGTGGGGCAATCAGCCCCAGCATTTT. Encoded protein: CASSRQWGNQPQHF.

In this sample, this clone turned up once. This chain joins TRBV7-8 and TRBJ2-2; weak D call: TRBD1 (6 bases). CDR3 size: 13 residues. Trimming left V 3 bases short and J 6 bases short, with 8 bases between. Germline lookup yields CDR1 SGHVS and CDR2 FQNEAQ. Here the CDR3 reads CASSLTGPGELFF. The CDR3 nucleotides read TGTGCCAGCAGCTTGACAGGCCCCGGGGAGCTGTTTTTT. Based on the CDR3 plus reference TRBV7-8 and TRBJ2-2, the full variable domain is GAGVSQSPRYKVAKRGQDVALRCDPISGHVSLFWYQQALGQGPEFLTYFQNEAQLDKSGLPSDRFFAERPEGSVSTLKIQRTQQEDSAVYLCASSLTGPGELFFGEGSRLTVL.

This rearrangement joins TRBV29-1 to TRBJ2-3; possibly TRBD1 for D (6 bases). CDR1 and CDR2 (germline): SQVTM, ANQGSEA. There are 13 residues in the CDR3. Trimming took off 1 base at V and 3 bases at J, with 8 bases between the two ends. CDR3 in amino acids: CSVEVTGTDTQYF. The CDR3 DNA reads TGCAGCGTTGAAGTGACAGGAACAGATACGCAGTATTTT.